This T cell receptor (beta chain) was profiled in a study of cytomegalovirus exposure and HLA in healthy donors (dated by TCRdb to 2016 to 2017). Looking at the study overall: According to an earlier analysis of 587 of the donors, about 179 million T cells yielded 120 million or so unique TCR beta sequences and more than 250 Gb of sequence data. Rather than using new phenotypic data, the later analysis identified candidate immune exposures from TCR beta sequences and from how often those sequences occurred across donors. The study combined high-throughput TCR immunosequencing, statistical association of individual TCRs with disease status, and machine learning to predict cytomegalovirus infection status. Using immunosequencing, the study profiled T cell repertoires from some 670 subjects and related those repertoires to cytomegalovirus serostatus. Genome-wide SNP genotypes for about 60% of the roughly 670 donors were used in a later genetic analysis, which treated that subset as a discovery cohort. In an earlier analysis of 550 to 700 of the donors, high-throughput TCR beta sequencing was used to judge whether each TCR beta V gene segment behaved as functional or pseudogenic. All discovery cohort repertoires had been generated using a single sequencing platform. Besides the first cohort of roughly 700 subjects, a separate validation cohort made up of roughly 120 different subjects was used. The study aimed to test whether cataloging public T cell receptors could reveal signatures of past pathogen exposure. An early release that covered fewer than 800 HLA-typed donors contained approximately 290 gigabases of sequencing data and 70 million to 100 million unique TCR sequences. To study patterns of TCR occurrence, a later analysis re-analyzed previously published TCR beta repertoires from 500 to 850 donors and added high-resolution HLA genotyping. HLA typing included class I and class II loci at four-digit resolution. Donor age, sex, ethnicity and CMV serostatus were collected together with the repertoire data. The number of donors typed differed by locus, with roughly 629-640 for A, B, C, DRB1 and DQB1, roughly 520 for DQA1, 606 for DPA1, and roughly 450 for DPB1. Across around 400 genotyped donors of the cohort, an average of 235,054 unique TCR beta nucleotide sequences per donor were sequenced, and 15% to 20% of those sequences were non-productive. The genetic ancestry cluster associated with self-reported Caucasian donors included around four fifths of the 350 to 500 genotyped donors. Roughly 5 DR-DQ haplotypes were treated as single units for association and clustering because of strong linkage in the cohort.

Overall study results and their limits: Because some donors lacked HLA typing at each locus, the association tests relied only on the typed subset. A group of highly shared sequence variants was considered likely to be a technical artifact of the sequencing pipeline. The presence/absence analyses assumed that sequencing depth was roughly uniform across donors, and that assumption may not be true. Most TCR sequences were observed very rarely across donors, whereas some public TCRs were present in many individuals. For the cohort, immune exposure information was limited to CMV serostatus. Because counts were too low, 15 to 20 rarely observed V segments, including chromosome 9 orphons, were excluded from the earlier analysis of 587 of the donors. Some IMGT-functional V segments, including TRBV6-2 and TRBV6-3, could not be distinguished by the 87-base-pair reads and were therefore excluded. Broadly in line with IMGT annotations, most TCR beta V segments showed up in productive rearrangements about 90% or about 30% of the time in an earlier analysis of 587 of the donors. According to a later analysis, parvovirus B19, influenza, CMV and Epstein-Barr virus appeared linked to several top co-occurrence clusters. A later analysis found that TCR association rates varied across HLA loci, with DRB1 alleles showing the most associated TCRs and HLA-C alleles the fewest. The study gave a list of about 160 TCR beta chains associated with cytomegalovirus. Most CMV-associated TCR beta chains appeared to be HLA-restricted in a later analysis, and the HLA associations seemed to be driven largely by CMV exposure. Compared with equally common non-associated chains, HLA-associated TCR beta chains in a later analysis were more clonally expanded and had lower generation probabilities. When HLA alleles, especially DR and DQ, strongly co-occurred, attributing TCR associations to individual alleles was difficult. The classifier was reported to diagnose cytomegalovirus status with high specificity and sensitivity in both the original and validation cohorts. Compared with the 666-donor mean, donors in an Asian-associated ancestry cluster had fewer N-insertions in productive TCRs, according to a later genetic analysis. It was suggested by the authors that the approach could potentially be generalized to other disease states and immunological phenotypes. V-gene and J-gene trimming of TCR beta chains was associated with a missense DCLRE1C variant in a later genetic analysis, and the association was replicated in an independent cohort. Three of the identified cytomegalovirus-associated TCR beta chains were confirmed in vitro to be specific for cytomegalovirus antigens. Specific HLA alleles were associated with over 15,000 TCR beta sequences at a false discovery rate of 0.05 in a later analysis. Correlated functional status among segregating V segments might be attributable to linkage disequilibrium, but an unknown experimental factor could not be ruled out. A further reported finding was that TCR beta sequences accurately predicted the HLA-A and HLA-B alleles for most subjects in the first cohort. This cohort had only TCR beta chains sequenced, and the lack of alpha or paired-chain data limited which features could be detected.

Preparation of the library involved the immunoSEQ multiplex PCR assay. For the multiplex PCR, a mixture combining 60 forward primers for TCR Vbeta segments and 13 reverse primers for TCR Jbeta segments was used. A multiplex PCR assay on genomic DNA amplified the CDR3 region of rearranged TCR beta genes. Amplified TCR beta libraries were sequenced as 87-base-pair reads on the Illumina HiSeq System. The original methods were these. Across the 600 to 700 repertoires, a later analysis counted 80 million or so unique TCR beta chains, around 11 million of which were shared by at least two donors. A nearest-neighbor algorithm error-corrected the raw reads and collapsed the reads into unique sequences, merging closely related sequences to remove PCR and sequencing errors. V, D and J gene segments were assigned by aligning CDR3 sequences to IMGT reference sequences. For a sequence to be retained, at least a six-nucleotide match to both a V gene segment and a J gene segment was required. A rearrangement was called productive if the CDR3 had no stop codons and remained in frame with V and J, and every other rearrangement was called non-productive. Following IMGT convention, CDR3 was defined as the stretch from the second conserved V-encoded cysteine up to the conserved J-encoded phenylalanine. In an earlier analysis of more than 550 of the donors, sequences lacking an unambiguous match to a single V gene segment were excluded. An earlier analysis of fewer than 750 of the donors classified V segments as functional when productive rearrangements were above 56.7% and as segregating when the standard deviation between donors was above 5%. A statistical classification framework was developed to diagnose cytomegalovirus status using the catalog of TCR beta chain sequences. V and J gene assignment, in a later analysis, came from comparing TCR nucleotide sequences with IMGT/GENE-DB human TR gene sequences. Using the TCRdist pipeline, a later analysis assigned CDR3 sequences along with most-parsimonious VDJ recombination scenarios. In a later analysis, every TCR beta chain was defined by the combination of its CDR3 amino acid sequence and its V-gene family, and reads without a unique V-gene family were dropped. To address suspected cross-contamination and a sequencing artifact, a later analysis removed approximately 600 highly shared, low-generation-probability nucleotide sequences. In a later analysis, a clonal expansion index was calculated for each public chain from normalized within-repertoire ranks of inferred template counts. In a later analysis, generation probabilities were computed with a VDJ recombination model fitted to out-of-frame rearrangements, and the resulting probabilities were checked against IGoR. A later analysis scored TCR-TCR, TCR-HLA and TCR-CMV co-occurrence with hypergeometric tests, applying a repertoire-size bias correction to TCR pairs. To estimate false discovery rates, a later analysis permuted the HLA or CMV assignments 20 times. In a later analysis, co-occurring TCRs were grouped using DBSCAN, and TCRdist sequence similarity was added for clustering within HLA-allele-positive subsets. Repertoires with fewer than 30,000 or more than 120,000 public chains, plus five repertoires with anomalous nucleotide sharing, were excluded from co-occurrence clustering. TCRdb took over this immuneACCESS table, retaining in-frame rearrangements with V and J assigned. Such tables are incomplete; in checked studies, under half of the missing clones stem from an unresolved V gene, and the remainder is unexplained. V and J calls and clone size are as listed in that table; D and trimming were resolved from the DNA. This sample has more than 130,000 clones in its table, and 80% of those were observed once. The top ten clones comprise 5.1% of the sample.

Notes on this clone: Its recognized antigen is unknown. Within one base of it there is no much larger clone, and no base qualities were kept.

The CDR3 has 13 amino acids, counting the end cysteine and phenylalanine. CDR3 DNA is the only sequence kept; it has 39 bases, read in frame from the first base. The germline V gene sets CDR1 to MDHEN and CDR2 to SYDVKM. V has 6 bases trimmed and J has 5 bases trimmed; junction bases matching no gene number 5. The cohort consisted of some 670 healthy bone marrow donors. All cohort members were sampled while nominally healthy, although unrecorded immune exposures were likely present. The donor tested CMV seronegative and was one of the 352 seronegative cohort members. Each donor provided a peripheral blood sample, and peripheral blood mononuclear cells were used for TCR beta sequencing. Genomic DNA was extracted from the blood cell samples with the Qiagen DNeasy Blood Extraction Kit.

The rearranged chain carries TRBV28 and TRBJ1-1; 8 nucleotides in the junction match TRBD1. Specimen: PBMCs. This clonotype was obtained from a male donor in good health and CMV-seronegative. CDR3 reads: CASRLTGGTEAFF. The DNA reads TGTGCCAGCAGACTAACAGGGGGAACTGAAGCTTTCTTT.